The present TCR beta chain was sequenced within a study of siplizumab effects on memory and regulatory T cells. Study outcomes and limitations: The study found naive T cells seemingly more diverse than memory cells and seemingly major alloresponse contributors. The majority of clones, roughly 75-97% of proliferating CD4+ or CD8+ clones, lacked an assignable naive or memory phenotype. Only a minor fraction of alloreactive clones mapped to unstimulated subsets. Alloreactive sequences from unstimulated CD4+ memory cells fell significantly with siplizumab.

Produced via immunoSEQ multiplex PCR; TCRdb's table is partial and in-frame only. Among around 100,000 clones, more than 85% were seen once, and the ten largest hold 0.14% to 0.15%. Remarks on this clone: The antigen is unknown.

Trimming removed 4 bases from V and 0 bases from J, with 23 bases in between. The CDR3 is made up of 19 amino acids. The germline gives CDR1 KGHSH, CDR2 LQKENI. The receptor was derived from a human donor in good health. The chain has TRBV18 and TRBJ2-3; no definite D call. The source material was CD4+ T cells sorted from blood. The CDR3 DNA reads TGTGCCAGCTCACAGCTTAAGGACGGGTCCCTAGGTAGCACAGATACGCAGTATTTT. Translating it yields CASSQLKDGSLGSTDTQYF.